This TCR beta chain came from a study of Ad26.COV2.S vaccination and SARS-CoV-2 variants. Looking at the study overall: Donor was one of the participants in the Ad26.COV2.S arm of the COV1001 trial. Study-level findings and limits: Similar non-spike TCR breadth was seen in vaccine and placebo recipients. Spike-specific TCR breadth in vaccine recipients exceeded that seen in placebo recipients.

Specified treatment: some 20 received Ad26.COV2.S at low or high dose, single or two shots; five or six received placebo; per-sample allocation not given. The samples were gathered on day 63 after the first injection of vaccine or placebo. Whoever gave the sample was an adult aged 18-55 years in Boston. About this clone itself: The antigen is not known.

CDR3 length: 13 amino acids. V shed 5 bases and J 7 bases; nucleotides not matched to a gene: 4. Per germline, CDR1 LNHDA and CDR2 SQIVND (reference sequence). Only in-frame clones appear in the TCRdb table, and some are missing; sequencing was by immunoSEQ multiplex PCR. This sample yields about 480,000 clones, of which around nine tenths are seen a single time; 9.5% to 15% belongs to the top ten. This rearrangement joins TRBV19 to TRBJ2-1; 8 nucleotides match TRBD1. The receptor was derived from a person aged 18-65 years who received the Ad26.COV2.S COVID-19 vaccine or a placebo. The material was peripheral blood, obtained in a trial of Ad26.COV2.S vaccine versus placebo. The CDR3 is CASSPTGGNEQFF. The CDR3 DNA is TGTGCCAGTAGTCCCACAGGGGGGAATGAGCAGTTCTTC.